The 11 T cell receptor beta chains listed next were all sequenced from one sample in a study of cytomegalovirus exposure and HLA in healthy donors (TCRdb year 2017). Receptors were amplified or captured by the immunoSEQ multiplex PCR assay. The multiplex PCR relied on a mix of 60 forward primers for TCR Vbeta segments and 13 reverse primers for TCR Jbeta segments. TCRdb provides this immuneACCESS table in a form limited to in-frame rearrangements. Some clones are lacking; in checked studies, under half of them reflect an unresolved V gene, and why the rest are absent is not known. The sample table records 90,000 or so clones; roughly 71% of these occur just once. 2.5% to 3% of the sample goes to the ten largest clones. Sequencing input: PBMCs. The origin of the receptors is a man aged 45-65 years in good health and CMV-seronegative.

CDR3 sequence: CASSERTGDIGTEAFF. The CDR3 nucleotides read TGTGCCAGCAGTGAACGGACAGGGGATATAGGCACTGAAGCTTTCTTT. The chain employs TRBV2 and TRBJ1-1; 9 nucleotides agree with TRBD1. Germline CDR1 reads SNHLY; CDR2 reads FYNNEI. With V trimmed by 2 bases and J by 4 bases, 8 bases remained unmatched. The CDR3 loop spans 16 amino acids. Full variable domain (outside the CDR3, taken from reference TRBV2 and TRBJ1-1): EPEVTQTPSHQVTQMGQEVILRCVPISNHLYFYWYRQILGQKVEFLVSFYNNEISEKSEIFDDQFSVERPDGSNFTLKIRSTKLEDSAMYFCASSERTGDIGTEAFFGQGTRLTVV.

This chain joins TRBV28 and TRBJ2-5, with 9 bases matching TRBD2. Germline CDR1 and CDR2: MDHEN and SYDVKM. CDR3 length: 15 residues. With V trimmed by 6 bases and J by 5 bases, 10 bases remained unmatched. The CDR3 is CASRVLRGGAETQYF. As DNA, the CDR3 is TGTGCCAGCAGGGTGTTACGCGGGGGGGCGGAGACCCAGTACTTC.

This clone came up a few times. The same CDR3 can be traced to other DNA sequences in this sample. This chain links TRBV28 with TRBJ1-5, with D possibly being TRBD1 (5 bases). From germline, CDR1 is MDHEN and CDR2 SYDVKM. V was cut by 6 bases and J by 5 bases, with 11 bases left in between. This CDR3 has 13 amino acids. As DNA, the CDR3 is TGTGCCAGCAGACGAACGGGGGATCAGCCCCAGCATTTT. Its protein is CASRRTGDQPQHF.

The chain uses TRBV30 and TRBJ2-2; tentatively, D is TRBD1 (5 bases). V was trimmed by 6 bases and J by 5 bases, leaving 16 bases between them. The CDR3 has 14 amino acids. Germline CDR1 reads GTSNPN; CDR2 reads SVGIG (reference sequence). The CDR3 region is CACITGPGTGELFF. The CDR3 DNA follows: TGTGCCTGCATCACGGGCCCAGGGACCGGGGAGCTGTTTTTT.

Only a few counts were recorded for this clone. The sample has other DNA sequences that encode this CDR3 too. The gene calls are TRBV5-1 and TRBJ2-1; TRBD2 is a possible D gene (6 bases). Germline V gene lookup returns CDR1 SGHRS and CDR2 YFSETQ. V lost 3 bases and J lost 0, with 13 bases in between. The CDR3 extends over 16 amino acids. The CDR3 DNA reads as TGCGCCAGCAGCTCAGCCGGGACTGGCTCCTACAATGAGCAGTTCTTC. As protein: CASSSAGTGSYNEQFF.

This clone appeared a few times. The chain uses TRBV15 and TRBJ1-2, with 7 bases aligning to TRBD1. V dropped 8 bases and J dropped 5; count of bases not matched to a gene: 2. Germline loops: CDR1 LNHNV, CDR2 YYDKDF (reference sequence). The CDR3 has 11 residues. The CDR3 sequence is CATSGGYGYTF. CDR3 DNA sequence: TGTGCCACCTCAGGGGGGTATGGCTACACCTTC.

J is TRBJ1-1 and V is TRBV7-9; D is perhaps TRBD1 (5 bases). This CDR3 contains 14 residues. Germline loops: CDR1 SEHNR, CDR2 FQNEAQ (reference sequence). Trimming removed 5 bases at V and 3 bases at J, with 13 bases between. For the CDR3, the DNA is TGTGCCAGCAGCGGAGGGGATTCGGACACTGAAGCTTTCTTT. It codes for CASSGGDSDTEAFF.

The chain employs TRBV28 and TRBJ1-5; D remains ambiguous. Trimming took off 5 bases at V and 4 bases at J, with 6 bases between the two ends. The germline V gene has CDR1 MDHEN and CDR2 SYDVKM. The CDR3 is 12 residues long. CDR3 DNA: TGTGCCAGCAGTGACATAAATCAGCCCCAGCATTTT. Translated, it gives CASSDINQPQHF.

The chain combines TRBV4-3 with TRBJ1-2; 10 nucleotides match TRBD1. Germline CDR1 reads LGHNA; CDR2 reads YSLEER. This CDR3 spans 17 amino acids. V was pared by 0 bases and J by 0 bases, with 4 bases of the junction left unmatched. The CDR3: CASSQEGQGSSNYGYTF. DNA of the CDR3: TGCGCCAGCAGCCAAGAGGGACAGGGGAGTTCTAACTATGGCTACACCTTC.

This clone qualifies as medium-sized. The rearrangement uses TRBV11-2 and TRBJ2-2; TRBD1 is a possible D gene (5 bases). Germline assignment: CDR1 SGHAT and CDR2 FQNNGV. CDR3 length: 14 amino acids. The V end was cut by 1 base, the J end by 7 bases, with 10 bases between. This CDR3 reads CASSLGQYGGELFF. CDR3 nucleotides: TGTGCCAGCAGCTTAGGACAGTACGGCGGGGAGCTGTTTTTT.

The chain has TRBV7-3 and TRBJ1-1; D is ambiguous. V dropped 5 bases and J dropped 4 bases, with 11 bases sitting between them. Germline V gives CDR1 SGHTA, CDR2 FQGTGA. This CDR3 spans 13 amino acids. The DNA of the CDR3 is TGTGCCAGCAGCCGTGACATTGGCACTGAAGCTTTCTTT. Amino acid sequence: CASSRDIGTEAFF.